This T cell receptor beta chain emerged from a study of cytomegalovirus exposure and HLA in healthy donors. Germline V gene sequence: CDR1 SGDLS, CDR2 YYNGEE. V lost 3 bases to trimming and J lost 2 bases; unmatched junction nucleotides: 5. The CDR3 contains 17 residues. This clone came up a few times. As yet, its antigen is unknown. The sample has other DNA sequences that encode this CDR3 too. General study findings and limits: Later analysis identified several of the most significant clusters that appeared linked to common viral pathogens.

It was with 60 Vbeta and 13 Jbeta primers that the PCR ran. Assay: immunoSEQ multiplex PCR; the TCRdb copy retains only in-frame clones and omits some. The profile shows under 200,000 clones, about 13% of them singletons. Sequenced material: PBMCs. The receptor was isolated from a man over 45 in good health and CMV-seropositive. The chain has TRBV9 and TRBJ2-3; TRBD2 agrees at 14 bases. CDR3 region: CASSGGLAGGPTDTQYF. Written as DNA, the CDR3 is TGTGCCAGCAGCGGCGGACTAGCGGGGGGTCCCACAGATACGCAGTATTTT.